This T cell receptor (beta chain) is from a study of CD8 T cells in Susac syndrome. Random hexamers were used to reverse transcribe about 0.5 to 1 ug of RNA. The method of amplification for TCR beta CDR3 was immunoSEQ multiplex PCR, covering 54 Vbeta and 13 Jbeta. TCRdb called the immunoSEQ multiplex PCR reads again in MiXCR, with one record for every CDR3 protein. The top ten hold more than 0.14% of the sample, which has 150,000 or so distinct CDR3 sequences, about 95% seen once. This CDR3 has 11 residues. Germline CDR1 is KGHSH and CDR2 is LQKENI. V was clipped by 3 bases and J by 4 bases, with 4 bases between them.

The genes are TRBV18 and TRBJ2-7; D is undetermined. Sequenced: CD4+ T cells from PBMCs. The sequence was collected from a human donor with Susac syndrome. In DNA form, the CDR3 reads TGTGCCAGCTCACCTGGGTACGAGCAGTACTTC. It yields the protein CASSPGYEQYF.